This T cell receptor (beta chain) was retrieved from a study of cytomegalovirus exposure and HLA in healthy donors. General observations from the study: The study labeled 164 TCR beta chains cytomegalovirus-associated. Presence/absence analysis assumed near-uniform sequencing depth across donors.

Trimming removed 4 bases from V and 2 bases from J; junction bases left unmatched: 3. CDR3 length: 14 amino acids. Looked up from germline, CDR1 is SNHLY and CDR2 is FYNNEI. With respect to this clone: Its antigen is currently unknown.

60 Vbeta and 13 Jbeta primers were used in PCR. The assay was immunoSEQ multiplex PCR, and TCRdb's table has in-frame clones only and misses some. The sample includes about 220,000 clones, approximately 83% of them seen just once. The sample was PBMCs. V gene TRBV2 combines with J gene TRBJ2-7; 9 bases fit TRBD1. This receptor was obtained from a boy younger than 10 in good health and CMV-seronegative. The CDR3 nucleotides are TGTGCCAGCAGTGGGGACAGGGATACCTACGAGCAGTACTTC. Encoded protein: CASSGDRDTYEQYF.